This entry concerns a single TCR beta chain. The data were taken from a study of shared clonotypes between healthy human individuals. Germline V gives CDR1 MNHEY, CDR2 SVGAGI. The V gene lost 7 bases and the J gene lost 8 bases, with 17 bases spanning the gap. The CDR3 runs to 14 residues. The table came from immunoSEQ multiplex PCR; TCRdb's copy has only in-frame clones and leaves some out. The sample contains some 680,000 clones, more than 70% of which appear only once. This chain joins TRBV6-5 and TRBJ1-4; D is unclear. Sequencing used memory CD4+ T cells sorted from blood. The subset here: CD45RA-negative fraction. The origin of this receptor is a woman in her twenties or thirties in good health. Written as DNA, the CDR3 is TGTGCCAGCAAGGTCAGAGGGTTCGGGGAAAAACTGTTTTTT. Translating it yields CASKVRGFGEKLFF.